The clone carrying this TCR beta chain appeared once. Antigen specificity is unknown. V lost 0 bases, J lost 0 bases, and 2 bases stayed unmatched. Germline lookup yields CDR1 SGHRS and CDR2 YFSETQ. The CDR3 has 15 amino acids. Every donor had one or more pre-ART and two or more post-ART PBMC samples. Version v3.0 of the immunoSEQ assay was performed at survey level. Data came from immunoSEQ multiplex PCR; TCRdb stores just in-frame clones and leaves some out. The sample includes approximately 45,000 clones, about 89% of them seen just once. The data were taken from a study of long-term antiretroviral therapy in people with HIV. Turning to the study itself: The 2015 immediate-ART recommendation was preceded by the earliest samples by about a decade. Points from the study as a whole: Repertoires from HIV showed CDR3 length ranges narrower than those of controls.

The specimen was unsorted PBMCs, collected 0.1 years before starting antiretroviral therapy. The chain links TRBV5-1 to TRBJ1-2; TRBD1 matches 7 bases. This TCR derives from a woman aged 45-65 years with HIV. The CDR3 spells CASSLGDSSNYGYTF. CDR3 in DNA: TGCGCCAGCAGCTTGGGGGACAGCTCTAACTATGGCTACACCTTC.